This T cell receptor beta chain was recorded in a study of T cells in Graves' hyperthyroidism and ophthalmopathy. On the study more broadly: The initial diagnosis was the point when peripheral blood was collected, ahead of any treatment.

Between the trimmed V and J ends, which lost 1 base and 0 bases, there was a span of 16 bases. The CDR3 extends over 18 amino acids. Researchers amplified the TCR beta CDR3 regions from RNA transcripts. An initial round of RT-PCR targeting the TCR CDR3 relied on the HTBI primer set. TCRdb reprocessed the multiplex PCR reads with MiXCR, giving one entry per CDR3 protein. The table shows about 560,000 distinct CDR3 sequences, with 14% occurring only once. The table lists this clonotype with many counts. What it binds is not known. The study, taken as a whole, reports: Most clonotypes expanded in thyroid above 0.001 were likewise present in blood.

Exclusion of a patient resulted from uncontrolled infection, other autoimmune disease, pregnancy or lactation. Cells are PBMCs isolated from around 10 ml of fresh blood. Sequencing was performed on blood. The TCR originated in a woman aged 40 to 49 with Graves' hyperthyroidism. The rearrangement uses TRBV12-3 or TRBV12-4 and TRBJ2-1, with D uncertain. CDR3 loop: CASSLVIEAMSSYNEQFF. In DNA form, the CDR3 reads TGTGCCAGCAGTTTAGTCATAGAGGCGATGAGCTCCTACAATGAGCAGTTCTTC.